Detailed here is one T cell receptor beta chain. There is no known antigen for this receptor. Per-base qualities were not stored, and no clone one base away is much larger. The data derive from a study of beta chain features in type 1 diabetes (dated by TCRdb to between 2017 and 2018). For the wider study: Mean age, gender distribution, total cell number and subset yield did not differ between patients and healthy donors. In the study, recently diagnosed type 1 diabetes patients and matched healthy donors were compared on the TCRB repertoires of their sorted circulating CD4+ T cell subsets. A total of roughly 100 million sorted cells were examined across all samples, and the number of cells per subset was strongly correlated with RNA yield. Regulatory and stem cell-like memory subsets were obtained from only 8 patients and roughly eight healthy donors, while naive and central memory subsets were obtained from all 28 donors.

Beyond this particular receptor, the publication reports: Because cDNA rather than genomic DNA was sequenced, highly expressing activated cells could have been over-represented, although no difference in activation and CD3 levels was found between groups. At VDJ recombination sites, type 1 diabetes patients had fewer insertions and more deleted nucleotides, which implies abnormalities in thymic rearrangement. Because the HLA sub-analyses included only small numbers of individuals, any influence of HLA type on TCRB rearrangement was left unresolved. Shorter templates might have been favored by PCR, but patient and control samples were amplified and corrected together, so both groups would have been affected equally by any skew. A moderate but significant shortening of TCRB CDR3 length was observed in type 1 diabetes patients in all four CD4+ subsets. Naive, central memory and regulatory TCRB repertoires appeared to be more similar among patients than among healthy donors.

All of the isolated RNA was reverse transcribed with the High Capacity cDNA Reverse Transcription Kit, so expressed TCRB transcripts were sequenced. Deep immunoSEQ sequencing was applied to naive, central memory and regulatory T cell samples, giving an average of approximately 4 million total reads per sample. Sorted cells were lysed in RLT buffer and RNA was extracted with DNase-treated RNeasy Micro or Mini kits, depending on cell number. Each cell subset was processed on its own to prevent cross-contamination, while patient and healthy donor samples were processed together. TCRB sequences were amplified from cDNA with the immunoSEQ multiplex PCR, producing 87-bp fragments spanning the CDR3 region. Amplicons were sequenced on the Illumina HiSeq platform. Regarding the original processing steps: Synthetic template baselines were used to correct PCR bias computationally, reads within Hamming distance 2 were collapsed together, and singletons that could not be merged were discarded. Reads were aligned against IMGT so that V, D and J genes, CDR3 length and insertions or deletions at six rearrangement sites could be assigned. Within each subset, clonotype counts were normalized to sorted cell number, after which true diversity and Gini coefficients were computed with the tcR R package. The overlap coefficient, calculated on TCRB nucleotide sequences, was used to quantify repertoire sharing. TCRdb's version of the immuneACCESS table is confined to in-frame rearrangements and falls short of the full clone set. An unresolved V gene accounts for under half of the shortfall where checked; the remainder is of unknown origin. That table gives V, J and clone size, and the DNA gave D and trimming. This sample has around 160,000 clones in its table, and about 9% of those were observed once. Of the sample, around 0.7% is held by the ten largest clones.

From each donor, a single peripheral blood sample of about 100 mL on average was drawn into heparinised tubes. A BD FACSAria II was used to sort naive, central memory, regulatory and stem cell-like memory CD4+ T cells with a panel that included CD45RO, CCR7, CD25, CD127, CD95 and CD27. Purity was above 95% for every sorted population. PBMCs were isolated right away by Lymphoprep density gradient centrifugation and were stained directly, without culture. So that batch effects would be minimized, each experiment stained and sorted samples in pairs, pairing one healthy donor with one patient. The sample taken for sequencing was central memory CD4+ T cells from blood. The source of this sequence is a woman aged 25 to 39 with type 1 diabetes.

At the DNA level, the sequence is TGCAGCGTTGATCAGGGTTACGGTGCTAGCACAGATACGCAGTATTTT. Its amino acids are CSVDQGYGASTDTQYF. This sequence uses TRBV29-1 and TRBJ2-3, with a weak D call of TRBD1 (5 bases match). CDR1 and CDR2 (SQVTM, ANQGSEA) derive from the germline V gene. The V and J ends are trimmed by 3 bases and 0 bases, leaving 16 bases between them. Inclusive of the bounding cysteine and phenylalanine, the CDR3 is 16 residues long. The DNA shown is the 48-base CDR3, in frame from base 1.